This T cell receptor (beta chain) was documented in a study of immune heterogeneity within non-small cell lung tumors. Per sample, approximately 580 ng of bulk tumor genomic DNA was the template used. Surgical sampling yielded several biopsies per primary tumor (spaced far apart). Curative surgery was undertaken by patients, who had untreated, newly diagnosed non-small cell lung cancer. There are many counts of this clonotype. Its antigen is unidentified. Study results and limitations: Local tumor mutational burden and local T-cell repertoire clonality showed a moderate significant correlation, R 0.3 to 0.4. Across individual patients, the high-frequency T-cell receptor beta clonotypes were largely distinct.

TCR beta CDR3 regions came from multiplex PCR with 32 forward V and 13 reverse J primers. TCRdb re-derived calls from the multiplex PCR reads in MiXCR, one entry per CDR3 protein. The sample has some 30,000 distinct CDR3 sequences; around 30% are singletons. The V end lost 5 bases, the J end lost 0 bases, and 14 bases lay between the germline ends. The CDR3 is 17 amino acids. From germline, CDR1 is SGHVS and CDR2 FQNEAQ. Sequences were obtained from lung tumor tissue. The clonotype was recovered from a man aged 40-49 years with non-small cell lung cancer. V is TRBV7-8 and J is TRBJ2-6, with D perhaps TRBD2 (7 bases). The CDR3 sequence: CASSTGRESSGANVLTF. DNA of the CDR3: TGTGCCAGCAGCACAGGGAGGGAGAGCTCTGGGGCCAACGTCCTGACTTTC.